These 32 T cell receptor beta chains share one sample of origin, sequenced in a study of cytomegalovirus exposure and HLA in healthy donors. Vbeta (60) and Jbeta (13) primers were used in the PCR. TCRdb keeps only in-frame clones here, not all; method: immunoSEQ multiplex PCR. The sample yields approximately 210,000 clones, 79% seen once. Sequencing was performed on PBMCs. These receptors all stem from a girl aged 10-17 years in good health and CMV-seropositive.

The CDR3 loop reads CASSATGTIISYNEQFF. For the CDR3, the DNA is TGTGCCAGCAGCGCCACCGGGACTATTATCTCCTACAATGAGCAGTTCTTC. V gene TRBV9 combines with J gene TRBJ2-1; 7 nucleotides match TRBD2. Trimming removed 3 bases from V and 0 bases from J; junction bases left unmatched: 9. CDR1 SGDLS and CDR2 YYNGEE come from the germline V gene. CDR3 size: 17 residues.

The chain employs TRBV11-3 and TRBJ1-6; TRBD1 aligns across 12 bases. Per the germline V gene, CDR1 is SGHNT and CDR2 is YENEEA. The CDR3 has 18 residues. V was clipped by 1 base and J by 9 bases; unmatched bases: 10. CDR3 DNA: TGTGCCAGCAGCTTAGTTTTTGGGGGACAGGGGGCATCTTCACCCCTCCACTTT. The encoded protein is CASSLVFGGQGASSPLHF.

The rearrangement joins TRBV9 to TRBJ2-1, with a tentative D call TRBD2 (5 bases). The ends were cut back, 4 bases at V and 4 bases at J, with 15 bases in the middle. The V gene's germline CDR1 is SGDLS and CDR2 YYNGEE. The CDR3 totals 15 residues. In DNA, the CDR3 is TGTGCCAGCAGCCCGAGGGATCCCCTATACAATGAGCAGTTCTTC. This gives the protein CASSPRDPLYNEQFF.

J is TRBJ1-3 and V is TRBV4-1, with D perhaps TRBD1 (5 bases). V was pared by 0 bases and J by 1 base, with 13 bases between. The germline V gene encodes CDR1 MGHRA and CDR2 YSYEKL. This CDR3 comprises 17 residues. CDR3 protein: CASSQDLQGMSGNTIYF. The DNA for the CDR3 is TGCGCCAGCAGCCAAGATCTGCAGGGAATGTCTGGAAACACCATATATTTT.

This chain uses TRBV5-1 with TRBJ1-2; 7 bases map to TRBD1. The CDR3 is 15 residues long. Germline-derived CDR1 and CDR2 are SGHRS and YFSETQ. Trimming removed 4 bases from V and 2 bases from J; junction bases left unmatched: 8. CDR3 DNA: TGCGCCAGCAGCCCAGGGGACAGCCTCAACTATGGCTACACCTTC. Translated, it gives CASSPGDSLNYGYTF.

The gene calls are TRBV29-1 and TRBJ1-5; a weak D match, TRBD1 (6 bases). The CDR3 is 12 residues long. V dropped 3 bases and J dropped 6 bases, with 9 bases sitting between them. The V gene's germline CDR1 is SQVTM and CDR2 ANQGSEA. CDR3 loop: CSVEVGAQPQHF. DNA for the CDR3: TGCAGCGTTGAGGTGGGGGCTCAGCCCCAGCATTTT. The full variable domain, in which reference TRBV29-1 and TRBJ1-5 provide the parts outside the CDR3, is SAVISQKPSRDICQRGTSLTIQCQVDSQVTMMFWYRQQPGQSLTLIATANQGSEATYESGFVIDKFPISRPNLTFSTLTVSNMSPEDSSIYLCSVEVGAQPQHFGDGTRLSIL.

The chain employs TRBV5-6 and TRBJ1-2, with D perhaps matching TRBD1 (6 bases). V lost 5 bases to trimming and J lost 4 bases, with 15 bases between them. This CDR3 comprises 14 residues. Germline V gives CDR1 SGHDT, CDR2 YYEEEE. CDR3 sequence (DNA): TGTGCCAGCAGTTCCTCAGGACAGACCTATGGCTACACCTTC. Residues: CASSSSGQTYGYTF.

The chain combines TRBV7-9 with TRBJ1-1; D may be TRBD1 (6 bases). The germline gives CDR1 SEHNR, CDR2 FQNEAQ (reference sequence). The V end lost 6 bases, the J end lost 0 bases, and 11 bases lay between the germline ends. This CDR3 contains 14 residues. CDR3 in amino acids: CASSRTELNTEAFF. DNA for the CDR3: TGTGCCAGCAGTCGGACAGAGTTGAACACTGAAGCTTTCTTT. The whole variable domain, remainder taken from reference TRBV7-9 and TRBJ1-1, is DTGVSQNPRHKITKRGQNVTFRCDPISEHNRLYWYRQTLGQGPEFLTYFQNEAQLEKSRLLSDRFSAERPKGSFSTLEIQRTEQGDSAMYLCASSRTELNTEAFFGQGTRLTVV.

V gene TRBV30 combines with J gene TRBJ2-5; 8 nucleotides line up with TRBD2. The CDR3 runs to 16 residues. The germline V gene encodes CDR1 GTSNPN and CDR2 SVGIG (reference sequence). The V segment lost 0 bases and the J segment 1 base; nucleotides outside the gene matches: 7. CDR3 residues: CAWSVGGSGIQETQYF. As DNA, the CDR3 is TGTGCCTGGAGTGTAGGGGGTAGCGGGATCCAAGAGACCCAGTACTTC.

Here the CDR3 DNA reads TGTGCCAGCAGCCATAGTCCCGGGACTAGCGGGGGGTTAGGCGGGGAGCTGTTTTTT. Amino acid sequence: CASSHSPGTSGGLGGELFF. The chain links TRBV4-2 to TRBJ2-2, with 15 bases identical to TRBD2. The V segment lost 3 bases and the J segment 7 bases; nucleotides outside the gene matches: 12. Looked up from germline, CDR1 is LGHNA and CDR2 is YNFKEQ. The CDR3 has 19 residues.

This chain joins TRBV6-1 and TRBJ2-5, with 10 bases matching TRBD1. This CDR3 spans 16 amino acids. Germline CDR1 reads MNHNS; CDR2 reads SASEGT. V shed 2 bases, J shed 5 bases, and the junction held 8 bases outside the gene matches. The CDR3 spells CASSESRQGARETQYF. The CDR3 nucleotides are TGTGCCAGCAGTGAATCCCGACAGGGGGCGCGTGAGACCCAGTACTTC.

The rearrangement links TRBV7-2 to TRBJ1-5, with D possibly being TRBD1 (6 bases). The CDR3 is 14 amino acids. Trimming stripped 4 bases from V and 7 bases from J, with 14 bases between. Per the germline V gene, CDR1 is SGHTA and CDR2 is FQGNSA. CDR3 in DNA: TGTGCCAGCAGCTGGGGAGGGGGTACGCAGCCCCAGCATTTT. It specifies CASSWGGGTQPQHF.

The chain joins TRBV27 to TRBJ2-2; TRBD2 agrees at 10 bases. CDR1 is MNHEY and CDR2 is SMNVEV in the germline V gene (reference sequence). J lost 4 bases, V lost 5 bases, and 10 bases had no gene match. This CDR3 region has 17 residues. CDR3 DNA sequence: TGTGCCAGCAGTGCTCGAACCGGGACTAGCGCCACCGGGGAGCTGTTTTTT. Encoded protein: CASSARTGTSATGELFF.

Concerning this clone: Within the sample, other DNA sequences also encode this same CDR3. This sequence joins TRBV25-1 and TRBJ2-3; 7 nucleotides agree with TRBD2. The germline V gene has CDR1 MGHDK and CDR2 SYGVNS. The CDR3 is made up of 15 amino acids. The V and J ends lost 2 bases and 6 bases, in that order; junction bases with no gene match: 8. The CDR3 coding sequence is TGTGCCAGCAGTGAAGGGTGGGGGGGGTTGGATACGCAGTATTTT. Translated, it gives CASSEGWGGLDTQYF.

The CDR3 DNA sequence: TGTGCCAGCAGTACAGACAGGGGGAGGAGTTACGAGCAGTACTTC. Its protein is CASSTDRGRSYEQYF. This sequence joins TRBV27 and TRBJ2-7, with TRBD1 identical over 9 bases. The CDR3 contains 15 residues. V shed 5 bases, J shed 4 bases, and the junction held 9 bases outside the gene matches. Germline loops: CDR1 MNHEY, CDR2 SMNVEV (reference sequence).

The chain uses TRBV18 and TRBJ1-5; D not resolved. From germline, CDR1 is KGHSH and CDR2 LQKENI. The V gene lost 6 bases and the J gene lost 0 bases, with 12 bases spanning the gap. The length of the CDR3 is 15 residues. The CDR3 bases are TGTGCCAGCTCGATACAGCCGTATAGCAATCAGCCCCAGCATTTT. The encoded protein is CASSIQPYSNQPQHF.

V is TRBV7-8 and J is TRBJ2-7, with D possibly being TRBD1 (6 bases). V shed 4 bases and J shed 2 bases, with 12 bases lying between them. The germline V gene has CDR1 SGHVS and CDR2 FQNEAQ. There are 14 residues in the CDR3. This chain's CDR3 is CASSSTGNPYEQYF. The CDR3, as DNA: TGTGCCAGCAGCTCAACAGGGAATCCCTACGAGCAGTACTTC.

This clone has just a few counts. The chain has TRBV6-5 and TRBJ2-2; 11 bases agree with TRBD2. Germline V gives CDR1 MNHEY, CDR2 SVGAGI. CDR3 length: 14 amino acids. The J segment lost 9 bases and the V segment lost 6 bases, leaving 6 bases of the junction unmatched. Here the CDR3 DNA reads TGTGCCAGCAGGCCTAGCGGGGGGCGCCGGGAGCTGTTTTTT. It translates to CASRPSGGRRELFF.

For the CDR3, the DNA is TGTGCCAGCAGCATTACGGACAGGGGTTCCAATGAGCAGTTCTTC. Protein: CASSITDRGSNEQFF. The chain joins TRBV5-4 to TRBJ2-1; 9 bases align to TRBD1. CDR1 and CDR2 (germline): SGHNT, YYREEE (reference sequence). CDR3 length: 15 amino acids. Germline trimming cut 4 bases from V and 6 bases from J; bases unmatched to any gene: 8.

The rearrangement links TRBV7-8 to TRBJ1-4; TRBD1 might be the D (5 bases). The CDR3 loop spans 16 amino acids. Trimming took off 3 bases at V and 0 bases at J, with 11 bases between the two ends. Germline V gene data show CDR1 as SGHVS and CDR2 as FQNEAQ. CDR3 DNA: TGTGCCAGCAGCTTCCGCAGGGTTGCAACTAATGAAAAACTGTTTTTT. Its protein is CASSFRRVATNEKLFF. Supplemented by reference TRBV7-8 and TRBJ1-4, the full variable domain reads GAGVSQSPRYKVAKRGQDVALRCDPISGHVSLFWYQQALGQGPEFLTYFQNEAQLDKSGLPSDRFFAERPEGSVSTLKIQRTQQEDSAVYLCASSFRRVATNEKLFFGSGTQLSVL.

The V call is TRBV6-5, the J call TRBJ2-7; weak D call: TRBD1 (7 bases). Germline V gene data show CDR1 as MNHEY and CDR2 as SVGAGI. The CDR3 is made up of 14 amino acids. V was shortened by 5 bases and J by 2 bases, with 13 bases between the two germline ends. The CDR3 loop is CASSRGTVPYEQYF. The CDR3 DNA reads TGTGCCAGCAGTCGCGGGACAGTTCCCTACGAGCAGTACTTC.

The CDR3 DNA reads as TGTGCCAGCAGTTTGGTCGCGGGGGAGGGACAAGAGACCCAGTACTTC. This translates into CASSLVAGEGQETQYF. The genes are TRBV28 and TRBJ2-5, with 7 bases fitting TRBD2. V dropped 3 bases and J dropped 2; count of bases not matched to a gene: 9. CDR3 size: 16 residues. CDR1 and CDR2 (germline): MDHEN, SYDVKM.

The rearrangement joins TRBV9 to TRBJ2-3, with 7 bases fitting TRBD2. V shed 0 bases and J 4 bases; nucleotides not matched to a gene: 8. The length of the CDR3 is 16 residues. Germline assignment: CDR1 SGDLS and CDR2 YYNGEE. The CDR3: CASSVGVGGSADTQYF. The CDR3, as DNA: TGTGCCAGCAGCGTAGGTGTCGGGGGGTCCGCAGATACGCAGTATTTT.

The chain recombines TRBV19 with TRBJ1-1; weak D call: TRBD1 (5 bases). The V and J ends lost 7 bases and 1 base respectively, with 10 bases between them. This CDR3 is 13 amino acids long. Germline-derived CDR1 and CDR2 are LNHDA and SQIVND (reference sequence). This CDR3 reads CASNEDKNTEAFF. The CDR3 nucleotides are TGTGCCAGTAATGAGGACAAGAACACTGAAGCTTTCTTT.

The rearrangement links TRBV19 to TRBJ1-6, with 11 nucleotides matching TRBD1. Per the germline V gene, CDR1 is LNHDA and CDR2 is SQIVND (reference sequence). V shed 0 bases and J 9 bases; nucleotides not matched to a gene: 10. This CDR3 comprises 18 residues. The CDR3 here is CASSIDPPGTGGGSPLHF. DNA of the CDR3: TGTGCCAGTAGTATAGACCCCCCCGGGACAGGGGGAGGTTCACCCCTCCACTTT.

The chain couples TRBV6-6 to TRBJ1-1, with D possibly TRBD1 on 6 matching bases. This CDR3 has 14 amino acids. Germline CDR1 MNHNY, CDR2 SVGAGI (reference sequence). V was shortened by 10 bases and J by 4 bases, with 19 bases between the two germline ends. For the CDR3, the DNA is TGTGCCACGAGGGGTCCGGGGGGCGGCACTGAAGCTTTCTTT. It specifies CATRGPGGGTEAFF.

The V and J genes are TRBV5-4 and TRBJ2-3, with 12 bases fitting TRBD2. V shed 2 bases, J shed 5 bases, and the junction held 6 bases outside the gene matches. CDR3 size: 16 residues. The V gene's germline CDR1 is SGHNT and CDR2 YYREEE (reference sequence). CDR3 sequence reads: CASSFLAGGPGDTQYF. For the CDR3, the DNA is TGTGCCAGCAGCTTCCTAGCGGGGGGGCCAGGAGATACGCAGTATTTT.

This clone was detected once. The missing conserved phenylalanine or tryptophan at the end of this CDR3 makes a read error likely. The chain carries TRBV6-1 and TRBJ1-2; TRBD1 agrees at 9 bases. With 1 base clipped from V and 8 bases from J, the junction kept 11 bases outside the gene matches. The CDR3 length is 16 residues. Germline CDR1 reads MNHNS; CDR2 reads SASEGT. The CDR3 nucleotides read TGTGCCAGCAGTGAAGTAGGGGTCGGGACAGGGTACGGCTACACCCTC. Translated, it gives CASSEVGVGTGYGYTL.

This chain joins TRBV27 and TRBJ1-6; 7 nucleotides line up with TRBD1. The CDR3 is made up of 16 amino acids. Per germline, CDR1 MNHEY and CDR2 SMNVEV (reference sequence). The J segment lost 2 bases and the V segment lost 5 bases, leaving 6 bases of the junction unmatched. CDR3 nucleotides: TGTGCCAGCAGTATAACGGACAGGACCTATAATTCACCCCTCCACTTT. Translated: CASSITDRTYNSPLHF.

This clone was counted a few times. The J gene is TRBJ2-5, the V gene TRBV25-1, with TRBD1 matching 10 bases. CDR1 is MGHDK, CDR2 SYGVNS, per germline. The CDR3 length is 14 residues. V lost 6 bases and J lost 5; bases outside the gene matches: 6. The CDR3 sequence is CASSRDRGSETQYF. The CDR3 coding sequence is TGTGCCAGCAGCCGGGACAGGGGTTCGGAGACCCAGTACTTC.

The rearrangement links TRBV30 to TRBJ1-1, with unresolved D. Germline assignment: CDR1 GTSNPN and CDR2 SVGIG (reference sequence). V was clipped by 1 base and J by 1 base, with 16 bases between them. CDR3 length: 16 residues. The CDR3 protein is CAWSARVGLPNTEAFF. In DNA form, the CDR3 reads TGTGCCTGGAGTGCCCGGGTCGGCCTCCCGAACACTGAAGCTTTCTTT. Filled out from reference TRBV30 and TRBJ1-1, the complete variable domain reads SQTIHQWPATLVQPVGSPLSLECTVEGTSNPNLYWYRQAAGRGLQLLFYSVGIGQISSEVPQNLSASRPQDRQFILSSKKLLLSDSGFYLCAWSARVGLPNTEAFFGQGTRLTVV.

The chain has TRBV14 and TRBJ2-2; perhaps TRBD2 as D (5 bases). Per germline, CDR1 SGHDN and CDR2 FVKESK. Trimming left V 4 bases short and J 4 bases short, with 7 bases between. The CDR3 covers 13 residues. CDR3 amino acids: CASSPSGTGELFF. CDR3 nucleotide sequence: TGTGCCAGCAGCCCCAGCGGCACCGGGGAGCTGTTTTTT. Based on the CDR3 plus reference TRBV14 and TRBJ2-2, the full variable domain is EAGVTQFPSHSVIEKGQTVTLRCDPISGHDNLYWYRRVMGKEIKFLLHFVKESKQDESGMPNNRFLAERTGGTYSTLKVQPAELEDSGVYFCASSPSGTGELFFGEGSRLTVL.